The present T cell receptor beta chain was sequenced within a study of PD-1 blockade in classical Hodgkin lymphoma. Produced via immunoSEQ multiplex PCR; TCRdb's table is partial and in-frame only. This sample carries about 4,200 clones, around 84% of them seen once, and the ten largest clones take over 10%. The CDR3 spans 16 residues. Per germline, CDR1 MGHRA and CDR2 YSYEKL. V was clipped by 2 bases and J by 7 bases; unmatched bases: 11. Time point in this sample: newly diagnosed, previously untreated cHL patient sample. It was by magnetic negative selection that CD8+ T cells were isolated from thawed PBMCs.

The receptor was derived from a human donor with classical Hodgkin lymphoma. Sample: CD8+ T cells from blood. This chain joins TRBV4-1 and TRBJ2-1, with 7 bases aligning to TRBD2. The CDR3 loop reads CASSQYGREDGNEQFF. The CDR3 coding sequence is TGCGCCAGCAGCCAATATGGACGGGAGGACGGTAATGAGCAGTTCTTC.